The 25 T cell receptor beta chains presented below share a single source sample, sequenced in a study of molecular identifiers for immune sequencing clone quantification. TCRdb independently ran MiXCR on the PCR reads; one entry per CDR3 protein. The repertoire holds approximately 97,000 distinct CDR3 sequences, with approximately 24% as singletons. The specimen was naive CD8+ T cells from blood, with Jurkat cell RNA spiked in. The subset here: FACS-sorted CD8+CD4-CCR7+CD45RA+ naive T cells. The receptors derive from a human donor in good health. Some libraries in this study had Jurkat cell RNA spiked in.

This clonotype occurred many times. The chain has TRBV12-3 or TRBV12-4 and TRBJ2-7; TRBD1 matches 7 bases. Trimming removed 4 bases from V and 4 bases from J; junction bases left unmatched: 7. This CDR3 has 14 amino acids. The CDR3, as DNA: TGTGCCAGCAGTTCCATGACAGGGAAGTACGAGCAGTACTTC. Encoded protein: CASSSMTGKYEQYF.

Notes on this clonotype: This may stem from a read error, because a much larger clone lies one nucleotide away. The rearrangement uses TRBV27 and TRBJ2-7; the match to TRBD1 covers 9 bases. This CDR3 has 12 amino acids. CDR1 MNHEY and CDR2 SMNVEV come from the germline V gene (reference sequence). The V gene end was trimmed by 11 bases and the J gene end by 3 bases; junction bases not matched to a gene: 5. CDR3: CAVGQGLYEQYF. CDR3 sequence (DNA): TGTGCCGTCGGACAGGGGCTCTACGAGCAGTACTTC.

In nucleotides, the CDR3 is TGTGCCAGCACCTTTAGCGGGGGCTCCTACAATGAGCAGTTCTTC. Its protein product is CASTFSGGSYNEQFF. This rearrangement joins TRBV27 to TRBJ2-1; TRBD2 aligns across 9 bases. Trimming cost V 7 bases and J 0 bases; bases outside gene matches: 4. CDR1 and CDR2 from the germline V gene are MNHEY and SMNVEV (reference sequence). The CDR3 sequence is 15 residues long.

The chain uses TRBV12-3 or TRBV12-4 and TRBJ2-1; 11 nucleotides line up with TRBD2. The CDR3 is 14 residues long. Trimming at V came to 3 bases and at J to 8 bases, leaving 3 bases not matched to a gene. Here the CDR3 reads CASSFLAGGHEQFF. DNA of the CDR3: TGTGCCAGCAGTTTCCTAGCGGGAGGTCATGAGCAGTTCTTC.

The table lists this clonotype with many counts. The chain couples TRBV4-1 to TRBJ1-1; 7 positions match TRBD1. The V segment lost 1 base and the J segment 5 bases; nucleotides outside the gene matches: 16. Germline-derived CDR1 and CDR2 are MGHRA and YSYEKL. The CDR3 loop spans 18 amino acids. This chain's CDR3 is CASSQGNRGIRKDTEAFF. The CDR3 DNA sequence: TGCGCCAGCAGCCAAGGGAACAGGGGAATCAGGAAGGATACTGAAGCTTTCTTT.

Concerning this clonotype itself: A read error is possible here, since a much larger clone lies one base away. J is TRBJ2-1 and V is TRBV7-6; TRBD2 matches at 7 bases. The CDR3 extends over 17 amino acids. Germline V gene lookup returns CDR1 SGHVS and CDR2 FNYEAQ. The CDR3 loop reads CACSLGDRGSSYNEQFF. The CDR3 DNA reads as TGTGCCTGCAGCTTAGGGGATCGCGGGAGCTCCTACAATGAGCAGTTCTTC.

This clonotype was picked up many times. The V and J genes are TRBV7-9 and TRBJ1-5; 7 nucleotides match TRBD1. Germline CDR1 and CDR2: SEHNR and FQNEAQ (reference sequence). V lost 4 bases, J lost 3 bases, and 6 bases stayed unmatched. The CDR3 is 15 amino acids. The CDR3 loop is CASSSLTGSNQPQHF. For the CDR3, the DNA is TGTGCCAGCAGCTCCCTGACAGGGTCCAATCAGCCCCAGCATTTT. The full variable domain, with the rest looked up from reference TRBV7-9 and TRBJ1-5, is DTGVSQNPRHKITKRGQNVTFRCDPISEHNRLYWYRQTLGQGPEFLTYFQNEAQLEKSRLLSDRFSAERPKGSFSTLEIQRTEQGDSAMYLCASSSLTGSNQPQHFGDGTRLSIL.

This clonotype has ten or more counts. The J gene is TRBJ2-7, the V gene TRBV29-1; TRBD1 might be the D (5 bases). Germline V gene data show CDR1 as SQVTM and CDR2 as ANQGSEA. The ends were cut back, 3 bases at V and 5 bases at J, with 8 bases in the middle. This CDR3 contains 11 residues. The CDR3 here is CSVESRDEQYF. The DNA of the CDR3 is TGCAGCGTTGAGTCCAGGGACGAGCAGTACTTC.

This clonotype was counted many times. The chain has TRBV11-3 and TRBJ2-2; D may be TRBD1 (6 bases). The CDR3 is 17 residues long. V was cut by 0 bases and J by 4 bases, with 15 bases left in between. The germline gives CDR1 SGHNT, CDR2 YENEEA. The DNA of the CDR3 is TGTGCCAGCAGCTTAGATCCACAGGGACGAGGCACCGGGGAGCTGTTTTTT. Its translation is CASSLDPQGRGTGELFF. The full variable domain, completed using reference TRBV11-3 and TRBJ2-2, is EAGVVQSPRYKIIEKKQPVAFWCNPISGHNTLYWYLQNLGQGPELLIRYENEEAVDDSQLPKDRFSAERLKGVDSTLKIQPAELGDSAVYLCASSLDPQGRGTGELFFGEGSRLTVL.

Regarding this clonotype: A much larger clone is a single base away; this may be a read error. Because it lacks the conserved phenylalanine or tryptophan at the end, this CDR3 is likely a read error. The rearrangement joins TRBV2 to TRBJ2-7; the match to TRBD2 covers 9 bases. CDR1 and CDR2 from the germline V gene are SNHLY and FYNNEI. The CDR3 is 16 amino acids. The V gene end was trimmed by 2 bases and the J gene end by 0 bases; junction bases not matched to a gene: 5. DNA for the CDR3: TGTGCCAGCAGTGAACTCCTAGCGGGGTACTCCTACGAGCAGTACCTC. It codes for CASSELLAGYSYEQYL.

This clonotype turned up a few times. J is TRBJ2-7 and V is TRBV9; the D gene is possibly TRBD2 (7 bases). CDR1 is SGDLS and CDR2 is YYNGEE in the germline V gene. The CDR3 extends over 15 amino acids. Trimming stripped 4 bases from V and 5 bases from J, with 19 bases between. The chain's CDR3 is CASSSHPGGSDEQYF. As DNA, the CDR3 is TGTGCCAGCAGCTCACACCCGGGGGGCTCGGACGAGCAGTACTTC.

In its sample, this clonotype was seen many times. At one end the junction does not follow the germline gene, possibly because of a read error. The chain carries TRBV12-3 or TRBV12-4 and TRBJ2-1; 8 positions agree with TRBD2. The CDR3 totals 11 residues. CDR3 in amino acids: CASSFSGELFF. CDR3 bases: TGTGCCAGCAGTTTTAGCGGGGAGCTGTTCTTC.

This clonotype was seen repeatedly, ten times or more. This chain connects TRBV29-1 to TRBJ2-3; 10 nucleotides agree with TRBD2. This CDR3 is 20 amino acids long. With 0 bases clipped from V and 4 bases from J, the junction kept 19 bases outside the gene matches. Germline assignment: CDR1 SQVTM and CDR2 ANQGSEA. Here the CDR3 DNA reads TGCAGCGTTGAAGACTTACCAGGGGGGGCTAGCGGGAGTCGGTCAGATACGCAGTATTTT. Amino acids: CSVEDLPGGASGSRSDTQYF.

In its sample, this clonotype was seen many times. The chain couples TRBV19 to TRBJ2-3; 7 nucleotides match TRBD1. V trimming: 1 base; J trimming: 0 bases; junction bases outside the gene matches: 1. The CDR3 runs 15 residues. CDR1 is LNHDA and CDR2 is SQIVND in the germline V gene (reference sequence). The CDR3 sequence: CASSIGTGSTDTQYF. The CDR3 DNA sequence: TGTGCCAGTAGTATAGGGACAGGAAGCACAGATACGCAGTATTTT.

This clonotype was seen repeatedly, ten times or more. Written as DNA, the CDR3 is TGCGCCACAAGCCTGGGGACGGGACGGTATGGCTACACCTTC. This sequence encodes CATSLGTGRYGYTF. The J gene is TRBJ1-2, the V gene TRBV4-3, with a tentative D call TRBD1 (5 bases). CDR1 and CDR2 from the germline V gene are LGHNA and YSLEER. V shed 10 bases and J shed 5 bases, with 20 bases lying between them. The CDR3 runs to 14 residues.

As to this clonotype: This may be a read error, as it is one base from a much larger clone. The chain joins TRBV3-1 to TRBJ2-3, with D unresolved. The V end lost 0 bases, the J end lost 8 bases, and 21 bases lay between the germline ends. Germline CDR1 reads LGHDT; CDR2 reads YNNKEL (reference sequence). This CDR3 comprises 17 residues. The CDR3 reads CASSQDHPFGRVGTQYF. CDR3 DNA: TGTGCCAGCAGCCAAGATCACCCCTTCGGGCGCGTCGGTACGCAGTATTTT.

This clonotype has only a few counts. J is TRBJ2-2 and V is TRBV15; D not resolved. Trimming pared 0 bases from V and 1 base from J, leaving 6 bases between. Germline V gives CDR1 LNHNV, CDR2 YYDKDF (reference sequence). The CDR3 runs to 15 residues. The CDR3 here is CATSRDLGNTGELFF. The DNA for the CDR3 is TGTGCCACCAGCAGAGATCTAGGGAACACCGGGGAGCTGTTTTTT.

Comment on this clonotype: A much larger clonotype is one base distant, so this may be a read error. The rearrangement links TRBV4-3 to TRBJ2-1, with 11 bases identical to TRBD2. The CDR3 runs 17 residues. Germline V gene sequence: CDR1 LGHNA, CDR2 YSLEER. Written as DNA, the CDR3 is TGCGCCAGCAGCCAGGAGAAACTAGCGGGAGCGTCAGATGAGCAGATCTTC. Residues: CASSQEKLAGASDEQIF.

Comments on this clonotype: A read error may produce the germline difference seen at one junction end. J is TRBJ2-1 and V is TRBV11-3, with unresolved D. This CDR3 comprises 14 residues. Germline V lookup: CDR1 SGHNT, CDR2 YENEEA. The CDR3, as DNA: TGTGCCCGCAGCTCCATGTCCGGCTTCGATGCGCAGTTCTTC. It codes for CARSSMSGFDAQFF.

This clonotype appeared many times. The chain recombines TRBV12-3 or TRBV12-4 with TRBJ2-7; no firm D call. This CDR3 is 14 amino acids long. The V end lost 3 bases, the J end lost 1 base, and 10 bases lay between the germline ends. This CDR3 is CASSFETESYEQYF. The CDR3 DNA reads TGTGCCAGCAGTTTCGAGACGGAGTCCTACGAGCAGTACTTC.

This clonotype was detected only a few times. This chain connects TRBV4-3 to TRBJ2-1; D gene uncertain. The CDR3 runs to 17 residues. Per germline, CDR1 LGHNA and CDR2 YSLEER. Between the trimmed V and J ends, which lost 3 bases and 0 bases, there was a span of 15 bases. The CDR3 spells CASSQSQHSNSYNEQFF. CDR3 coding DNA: TGCGCCAGCAGCCAGTCCCAGCATTCAAACTCCTACAATGAGCAGTTCTTC.

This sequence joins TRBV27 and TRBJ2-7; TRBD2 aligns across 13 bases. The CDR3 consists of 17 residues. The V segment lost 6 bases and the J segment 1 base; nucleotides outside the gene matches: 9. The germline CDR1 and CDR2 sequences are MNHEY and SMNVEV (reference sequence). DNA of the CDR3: TGTGCCAGCAGATTAGAAGGGACTAGCGGGGTGTCCTACGAGCAGTACTTC. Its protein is CASRLEGTSGVSYEQYF.

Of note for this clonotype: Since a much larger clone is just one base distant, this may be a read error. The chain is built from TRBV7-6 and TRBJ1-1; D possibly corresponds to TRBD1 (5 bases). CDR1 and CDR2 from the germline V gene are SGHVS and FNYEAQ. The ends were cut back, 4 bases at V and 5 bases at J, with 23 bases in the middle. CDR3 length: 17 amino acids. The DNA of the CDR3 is TGTGCCAGCAGCTCCTTTCCGGCAGGGAGCGAAGGAACTGAAGCTTTCTTT. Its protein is CASSSFPAGSEGTEAFF.

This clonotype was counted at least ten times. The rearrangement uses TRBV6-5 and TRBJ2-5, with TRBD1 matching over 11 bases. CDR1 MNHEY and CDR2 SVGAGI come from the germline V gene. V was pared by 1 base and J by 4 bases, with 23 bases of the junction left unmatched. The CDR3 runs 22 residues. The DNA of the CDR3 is TGTGCCAGCAGTTACTGGGGTGGACAGGGGGCGCGGACCACTGTGACTAGAGAGACCCAGTACTTC. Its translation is CASSYWGGQGARTTVTRETQYF.

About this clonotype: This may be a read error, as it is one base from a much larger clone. The CDR3 coding sequence is TGTGCTAGTGGTTTGACGGTTCTGGATACGCAGTATTTT. It is translated as CASGLTVLDTQYF. This chain uses TRBV12-5 with TRBJ2-3; unclear D gene. Deletions cut 2 bases from V and 6 bases from J, with 9 bases between. CDR1 is LGHNT and CDR2 is FRNRAP in the germline V gene. CDR3 length: 13 amino acids.